The 6 T cell receptor beta chains in this list originate from one sample, sequenced in a study of shared clonotypes between healthy human individuals. Terminally differentiated effector memory CD45RA+ cells were excluded from the naive CD8 cells, which were CD45RO-negative and positively selected for CCR7. The data were produced by immunoSEQ multiplex PCR, yet TCRdb's version contains in-frame clones alone and is incomplete. Seen here are roughly 1,800,000 clones, approximately 95% observed once, and the top ten hold under 1.5%. The specimen sequenced was naive CD8+ T cells sorted from blood. These receptors all come from a man younger than 35 in good health.

This chain joins TRBV2 and TRBJ2-2; 8 nucleotides match TRBD2. Germline CDR1 is SNHLY and CDR2 is FYNNEI. The CDR3 is made up of 17 amino acids. Losses at the gene ends were 2 bases for V and 12 bases for J; bases not matched to a gene: 17. As DNA, the CDR3 is TGTGCCAGCAGTGAATCGCCCCTCAGGCGGGAGGATAAGAAGCTGTTTTTT. This codes for CASSESPLRREDKKLFF.

The chain combines TRBV5-6 with TRBJ2-7; the D call may be TRBD1 or TRBD2 (5 bases each). Trimming removed 1 base from V and 4 bases from J, with 21 bases in between. The CDR3 totals 17 residues. CDR1 and CDR2 from the germline V gene are SGHDT and YYEEEE. This CDR3 reads CASSLREGIGFAYEQYF. Here the CDR3 DNA reads TGTGCCAGCAGCTTGCGAGAGGGGATTGGTTTTGCGTACGAGCAGTACTTC.

V usage is TRBV27 and J usage is TRBJ2-7; D is perhaps TRBD1 or TRBD2 (5 bases each). Germline assignment: CDR1 MNHEY and CDR2 SMNVEV (reference sequence). Trimming left V 8 bases short and J 3 bases short, with 14 bases between. The CDR3 is made up of 13 amino acids. As DNA, the CDR3 is TGTGCCAGCGCCGTGGGGGTAAACTACGAGCAGTACTTC. This translates into CASAVGVNYEQYF.

This chain uses TRBV15 with TRBJ2-7, with D possibly matching TRBD1 (6 bases). The germline V gene encodes CDR1 LNHNV and CDR2 YYDKDF (reference sequence). The CDR3 has 13 residues. Trimming took off 4 bases at V and 6 bases at J, with 13 bases between the two ends. The CDR3 here is CATSILGGGEQYF. The CDR3 nucleotides are TGTGCCACCAGCATCCTAGGGGGTGGCGAGCAGTACTTC.

This clone is a singleton in its sample. This rearrangement joins TRBV7-2 to TRBJ1-2, with TRBD1 matching 7 bases. The V gene's germline CDR1 is SGHTA and CDR2 FQGNSA. V lost 0 bases, J lost 5 bases, and 6 bases stayed unmatched. The CDR3 runs to 15 residues. The CDR3 loop is CASSLAFGTDYGYTF. CDR3 nucleotides: TGTGCCAGCAGCTTAGCTTTTGGGACAGATTATGGCTACACCTTC. Full variable domain (missing parts from reference TRBV7-2 and TRBJ1-2): GAGVSQSPSNKVTEKGKDVELRCDPISGHTALYWYRQSLGQGLEFLIYFQGNSAPDKSGLPSDRFSAERTGGSVSTLTIQRTQQEDSAVYLCASSLAFGTDYGYTFGSGTRLTVV.

V is TRBV7-9 and J is TRBJ2-1; D possibly matches TRBD1 or TRBD2 (5 bases each). This CDR3 spans 16 amino acids. Trimming shortened V by 4 bases and J by 0 bases, and 13 bases separated the two germline ends. Per the germline V gene, CDR1 is SEHNR and CDR2 is FQNEAQ (reference sequence). The chain's CDR3 is CASSSTPGGSYNEQFF. CDR3 nucleotides: TGTGCCAGCAGCTCAACCCCTGGGGGCTCCTACAATGAGCAGTTCTTC.